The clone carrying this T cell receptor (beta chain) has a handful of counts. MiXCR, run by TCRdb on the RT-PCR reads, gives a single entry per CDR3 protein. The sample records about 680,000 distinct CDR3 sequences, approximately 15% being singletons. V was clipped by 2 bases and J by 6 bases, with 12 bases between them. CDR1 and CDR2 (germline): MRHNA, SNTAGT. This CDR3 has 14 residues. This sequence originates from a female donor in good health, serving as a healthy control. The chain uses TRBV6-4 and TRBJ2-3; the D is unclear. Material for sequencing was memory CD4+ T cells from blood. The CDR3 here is CASSDGRPEDTQYF. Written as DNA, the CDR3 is TGTGCCAGCAGTGACGGTCGCCCGGAGGATACGCAGTATTTT.